A single sample gave rise to the 14 T cell receptor beta chains below, sequenced in a study of blood T cell repertoires in COVID-19 (dated by TCRdb to the early 2020s). Preparation of the library involved the immunoSEQ multiplex PCR assay. The table comes from immuneACCESS by way of TCRdb, which keeps in-frame sequences with V and J called. Part of the clones is missing from these tables; in studies checked, under half for an unresolved V gene and the rest for unknown reasons. This sample has roughly 230,000 clones in its table, and over 80% of those were observed once. Just under 6.5% of the sample belongs to the ten largest clones. Sample: peripheral blood. The receptors were gathered from a woman aged 55-69 years with active or convalescent COVID-19.

This clone was seen just once. CDR3 nucleotides: TGTGCCAGCGGGGACCCAAAAGCCGGGGGTAATGAAAAACTGTTTTTT. Its protein product is CASGDPKAGGNEKLFF. The V gene is TRBV9, the J gene TRBJ1-4, with a tentative D call TRBD1 (5 bases). The CDR3 is made up of 16 amino acids. Germline values: CDR1 SGDLS, CDR2 YYNGEE. Trimming cost V 7 bases and J 4 bases, with 20 bases left between them.

The CDR3 is CASSAGMGANYGYTF. The CDR3 region has the DNA TGTGCCAGCAGCGCAGGAATGGGAGCTAACTATGGCTACACCTTC. This chain uses TRBV6-5 with TRBJ1-2; D gene ambiguous. Germline CDR1 MNHEY, CDR2 SVGAGI. Trimming pared 6 bases from V and 0 bases from J, leaving 14 bases between. The CDR3 loop spans 15 amino acids.

The chain carries TRBV7-2 and TRBJ2-7, with D perhaps TRBD2 (5 bases). V lost 3 bases and J 4 bases, leaving 16 bases between the germline ends. Germline CDR1 reads SGHTA; CDR2 reads FQGNSA. The CDR3 sequence is 15 residues long. The chain's CDR3 is CASSFEGGDAYEQYV. Written as DNA, the CDR3 is TGTGCCAGCAGCTTCGAGGGTGGTGATGCATACGAGCAGTACGTC.

V and J are TRBV5-1 and TRBJ1-4, with TRBD1 as a possible D gene (5 bases). This CDR3 contains 15 residues. In germline, CDR1 is SGHRS, CDR2 YFSETQ. V was trimmed by 0 bases and J by 7 bases, leaving 13 bases between them. Here the CDR3 DNA reads TGCGCCAGCAGCTTGGCCGGAGGGGAAAGTGAAAAACTGTTTTTT. This codes for CASSLAGGESEKLFF. Together with reference TRBV5-1 and TRBJ1-4, the CDR3 gives the full variable domain: KAGVTQTPRYLIKTRGQQVTLSCSPISGHRSVSWYQQTPGQGLQFLFEYFSETQRNKGNFPGRFSGRQFSNSRSEMNVSTLELGDSALYLCASSLAGGESEKLFFGSGTQLSVL.

This rearrangement joins TRBV29-1 to TRBJ2-5; 10 nucleotides line up with TRBD1. This CDR3 contains 13 residues. The germline CDR1 and CDR2 sequences are SQVTM and ANQGSEA. V lost 3 bases, J lost 5 bases, and 3 bases stayed unmatched. The CDR3 nucleotides read TGCAGCGTTGAGACAGGGGGCGGGGAGACCCAGTACTTC. This encodes CSVETGGGETQYF. The full variable domain, its missing parts supplied by reference TRBV29-1 and TRBJ2-5, is SAVISQKPSRDICQRGTSLTIQCQVDSQVTMMFWYRQQPGQSLTLIATANQGSEATYESGFVIDKFPISRPNLTFSTLTVSNMSPEDSSIYLCSVETGGGETQYFGPGTRLLVL.

The chain is built from TRBV5-1 and TRBJ2-7, with D perhaps TRBD1 (5 bases). The V gene lost 5 bases and the J gene lost 0 bases, with 9 bases spanning the gap. The CDR3 has 13 residues. Germline V lookup: CDR1 SGHRS, CDR2 YFSETQ. As DNA, the CDR3 is TGCGCCAGCAGGGCAGGGAACTCCTACGAGCAGTACTTC. Its protein product is CASRAGNSYEQYF.

The V and J genes are TRBV5-1 and TRBJ2-1, with a tentative D call TRBD1 (5 bases). Between the trimmed V and J ends, which lost 0 bases and 4 bases, there was a span of 11 bases. This CDR3 is built from 15 residues. Germline V gene sequence: CDR1 SGHRS, CDR2 YFSETQ. The CDR3 DNA reads TGCGCCAGCAGCTTGGTCACGACAGAATACAATGAGCAGTTCTTC. It translates to CASSLVTTEYNEQFF. Full variable domain (outside the CDR3, taken from reference TRBV5-1 and TRBJ2-1): KAGVTQTPRYLIKTRGQQVTLSCSPISGHRSVSWYQQTPGQGLQFLFEYFSETQRNKGNFPGRFSGRQFSNSRSEMNVSTLELGDSALYLCASSLVTTEYNEQFFGPGTRLTVL.

The rearrangement joins TRBV2 to TRBJ1-1; TRBD1 agrees at 7 bases. This CDR3 has 14 residues. CDR1 and CDR2 (germline): SNHLY, FYNNEI. J was trimmed by 4 bases and V by 4 bases; bases with no gene match: 6. Here the CDR3 reads CASSARQGSTEAFF. CDR3 DNA sequence: TGTGCCAGCAGTGCCAGACAGGGTAGCACTGAAGCTTTCTTT.

This chain links TRBV4-1 with TRBJ1-5, with 11 bases matching TRBD1. This CDR3 is 16 amino acids long. The junction had 6 bases not matched to a gene; V was cut back by 3 bases and J by 5 bases. CDR1 and CDR2 (germline): MGHRA, YSYEKL. The CDR3 DNA sequence: TGCGCCAGCAGCCAGGGGGACAGGGGGGGCGATCAGCCCCAGCATTTT. This codes for CASSQGDRGGDQPQHF.

J is TRBJ2-2 and V is TRBV30; possible D gene TRBD2, 6 bases. Germline V gene data show CDR1 as GTSNPN and CDR2 as SVGIG (reference sequence). The CDR3 covers 17 residues. V dropped 4 bases and J dropped 3 bases, with 21 bases sitting between them. The CDR3 spells CAWTKVRAGFDTGELFF. For the CDR3, the DNA is TGTGCCTGGACTAAGGTCCGGGCGGGATTCGACACCGGGGAGCTGTTTTTT.

CDR3 loop: CASSETDRPPTASYNEQFF. CDR3 nucleotides: TGTGCCAGCAGTGAAACGGACAGGCCTCCCACTGCCTCCTACAATGAGCAGTTCTTC. The chain couples TRBV2 to TRBJ2-1; 7 bases are a match to TRBD1. The germline gives CDR1 SNHLY, CDR2 FYNNEI. V dropped 2 bases and J dropped 0; count of bases not matched to a gene: 13. The CDR3 runs 19 residues.

For the CDR3, the DNA is TGTGCCAGCCTTAGGGGACAGGCGCGGCACCCTCCTAACTATGGCTACACCTTC. Translated: CASLRGQARHPPNYGYTF. The chain employs TRBV28 and TRBJ1-2; TRBD1 aligns across 8 bases. This CDR3 spans 18 amino acids. With 8 bases clipped from V and 0 bases from J, the junction kept 17 bases outside the gene matches. Per germline, CDR1 MDHEN and CDR2 SYDVKM.

V is TRBV30 and J is TRBJ1-6; maybe TRBD1 (5 bases). The CDR3 covers 16 residues. V was clipped by 4 bases and J by 0 bases, with 13 bases between them. Per germline, CDR1 GTSNPN and CDR2 SVGIG (reference sequence). As DNA, the CDR3 is TGTGCCTGGAACGGGCAGGGAAGCTCCTATAATTCACCCCTCCACTTT. Translated, it gives CAWNGQGSSYNSPLHF.

V gene TRBV2 combines with J gene TRBJ1-5; tentative D call: TRBD1 (5 bases). Germline V CDR1 and CDR2: SNHLY, FYNNEI. The CDR3 is 13 amino acids. The V and J ends lost 2 bases and 5 bases respectively, with 7 bases between them. The CDR3 here is CASSEIRDQPQHF. The CDR3 DNA is TGTGCCAGCAGTGAAATCAGGGATCAGCCCCAGCATTTT.